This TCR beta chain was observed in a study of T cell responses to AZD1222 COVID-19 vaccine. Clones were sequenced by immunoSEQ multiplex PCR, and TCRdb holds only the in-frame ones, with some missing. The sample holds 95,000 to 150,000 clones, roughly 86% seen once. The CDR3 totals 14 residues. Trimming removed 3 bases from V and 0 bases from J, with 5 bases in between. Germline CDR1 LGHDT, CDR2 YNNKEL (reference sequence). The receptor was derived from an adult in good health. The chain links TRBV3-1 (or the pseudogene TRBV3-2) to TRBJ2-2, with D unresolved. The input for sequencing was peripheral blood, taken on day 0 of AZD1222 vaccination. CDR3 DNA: TGTGCCAGCAGCCAGGGGTCGAACACCGGGGAGCTGTTTTTT. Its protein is CASSQGSNTGELFF.